The T cell receptor (beta chain) under discussion was sequenced for a study of blood T cell repertoires in COVID-19 (dated by TCRdb to the early 2020s). Study-wide context: Collaborator samples came from the United States, Italy and Spain and covered acute and convalescent phases of COVID-19. The prospective study material was composed of cDNA or gDNA derived from T cells, B-cell-depleted T cells, or PBMCs. Subjects who had been exposed to COVID-19, were actively infected with it, or had recovered from it provided the deeply sampled blood TCRbeta repertoires that made up the dataset. The repertoires were released in a freely available public database intended as a resource for research on the immune response to SARS-CoV-2. The samples were drawn from the first 160 participants of the ongoing ImmuneRACE study and from more than 1,000 subjects provided by 6 global collaborators. A de-identified subject ID, COVID-19 status, age in years and sex were almost always included in the sample metadata. Where HLA class I and class II types were available, the types were taken from metadata supplied by the sample provider, not from assay-based typing. Here is what the overall study found, with its caveats: The amount of clinical and demographic metadata varied by source and participant and was provided uncurated.

Trimming costs V 3 bases and J 5 bases, and their ends lie 10 bases apart. The CDR3 has 13 amino acids, counting the end cysteine and phenylalanine. Only the CDR3 region is kept as DNA, spanning 39 bases read in frame from base 1. Points on this clone: Its binding antigen is unknown. No base qualities exist here, and no much larger clone lies one base off it.

The collaborating institutions used their own protocols to collect whole blood in K2EDTA tubes. For TCRbeta analysis, collaborators shipped samples as frozen whole blood, isolated PBMCs, or DNA extracted from either of those sample types. TCRbeta CDR3 regions were amplified from genomic DNA using the immunoSEQ Assay, a bias-controlled multiplex PCR. On the authors' methods: Nucleated cell counts per sample were estimated from amplification of reference gene primers within the assay. To quantify the absolute abundance of each unique TCRbeta CDR3 rearrangement, sequence reads were collapsed and filtered. Productive Simpson clonality was computed per sample as the square root of Simpson's diversity index over productive rearrangements. TCRdb holds this immuneACCESS table with in-frame rearrangements only. Some clones are missing; in checked studies, unresolved V genes explain under half, and the rest has no known cause. That table gives V, J and clone size, and the DNA gave D and trimming. This sample has under 200,000 clones in its table, and around 89% of those were observed once. The ten biggest clones cover roughly 6% of the sample.

The clonotype was recovered from a man aged 40-49 years with active or convalescent COVID-19. In this chain, TRBV12-3 or TRBV12-4 is recombined with TRBJ2-5; the D gene is possibly TRBD1, with 6 bases matching. Material for sequencing was peripheral blood. Here is the DNA: TGTGCCAGCAGTTTCACAGGGACGGAGACCCAGTACTTC. This gives the protein CASSFTGTETQYF.